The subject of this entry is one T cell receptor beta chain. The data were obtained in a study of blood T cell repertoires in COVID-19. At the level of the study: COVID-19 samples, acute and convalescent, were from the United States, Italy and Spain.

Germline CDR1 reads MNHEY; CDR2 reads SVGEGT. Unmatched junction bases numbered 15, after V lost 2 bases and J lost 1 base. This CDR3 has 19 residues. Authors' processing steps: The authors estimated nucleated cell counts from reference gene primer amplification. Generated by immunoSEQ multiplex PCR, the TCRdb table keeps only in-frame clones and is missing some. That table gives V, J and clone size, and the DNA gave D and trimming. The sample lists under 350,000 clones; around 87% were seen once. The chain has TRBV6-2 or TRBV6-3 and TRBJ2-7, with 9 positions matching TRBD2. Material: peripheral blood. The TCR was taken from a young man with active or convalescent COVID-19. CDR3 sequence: CASSYPRGTSGRSSYEQYF. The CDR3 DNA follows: TGTGCCAGCAGTTACCCTCGCGGCACTAGCGGGCGTTCTTCCTACGAGCAGTACTTC.